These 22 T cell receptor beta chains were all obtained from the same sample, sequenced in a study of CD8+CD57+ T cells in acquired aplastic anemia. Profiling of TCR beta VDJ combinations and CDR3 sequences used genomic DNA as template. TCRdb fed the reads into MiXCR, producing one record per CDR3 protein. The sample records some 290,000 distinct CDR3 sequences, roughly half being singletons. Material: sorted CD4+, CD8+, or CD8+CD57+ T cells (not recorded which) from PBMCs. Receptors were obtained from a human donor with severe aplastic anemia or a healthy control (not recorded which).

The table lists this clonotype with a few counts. The DNA of the CDR3 is TGTGCCAGCAGTGCCTGGGAGGGGGGCCTAGCCAAAAACATTCAGTACTTC. Translated, it gives CASSAWEGGLAKNIQYF. The chain recombines TRBV12-3 or TRBV12-4 with TRBJ2-4; maybe TRBD2 (7 bases). Trimming cost V 5 bases and J 0 bases, with 17 bases left between them. The CDR3 is 17 amino acids.

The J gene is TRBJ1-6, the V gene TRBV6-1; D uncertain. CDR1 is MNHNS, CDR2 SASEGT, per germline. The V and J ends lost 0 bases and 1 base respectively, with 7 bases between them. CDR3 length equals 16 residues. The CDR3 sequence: CASSEAPSSYNSPLHF. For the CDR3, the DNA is TGTGCCAGCAGTGAAGCGCCTAGTTCCTATAATTCACCCCTCCACTTT.

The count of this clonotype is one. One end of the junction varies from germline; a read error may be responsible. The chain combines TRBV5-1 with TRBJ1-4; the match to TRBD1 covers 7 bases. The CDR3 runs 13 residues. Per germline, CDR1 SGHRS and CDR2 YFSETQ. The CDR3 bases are TGTGCCAGCAGCGCGGACAGGTTCGAAAAACTGTTTTTT. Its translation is CASSADRFEKLFF.

The CDR3 nucleotides read TGTGCCAGCAGTAGCTCACCGGGACAGGGGCACTATGGCTACACCTTC. Encoded protein: CASSSSPGQGHYGYTF. The chain links TRBV2 to TRBJ1-2; 10 positions match TRBD1. The germline V gene encodes CDR1 SNHLY and CDR2 FYNNEI. This CDR3 is 16 amino acids long. The junction had 9 bases not matched to a gene; V was cut back by 5 bases and J by 3 bases.

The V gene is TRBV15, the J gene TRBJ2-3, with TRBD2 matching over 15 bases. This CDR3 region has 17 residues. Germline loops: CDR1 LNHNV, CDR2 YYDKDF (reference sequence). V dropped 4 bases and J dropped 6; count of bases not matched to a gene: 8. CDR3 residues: CATSTGLAGGSLDTQYF. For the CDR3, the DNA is TGTGCCACCAGCACGGGACTAGCGGGGGGTTCGTTGGATACGCAGTATTTT.

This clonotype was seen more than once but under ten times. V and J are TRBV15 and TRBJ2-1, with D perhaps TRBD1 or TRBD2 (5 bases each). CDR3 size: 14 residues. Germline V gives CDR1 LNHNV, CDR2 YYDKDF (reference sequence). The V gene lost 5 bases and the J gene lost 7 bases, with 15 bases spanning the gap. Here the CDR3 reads CATSRFVGRNEQFF. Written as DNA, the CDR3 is TGTGCCACCAGCCGTTTCGTGGGACGGAATGAGCAGTTCTTC.

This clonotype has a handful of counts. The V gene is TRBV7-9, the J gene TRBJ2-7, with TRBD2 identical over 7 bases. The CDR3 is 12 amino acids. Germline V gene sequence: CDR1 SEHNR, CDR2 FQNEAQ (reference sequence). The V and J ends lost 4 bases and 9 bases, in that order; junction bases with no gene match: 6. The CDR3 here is CASSSTWEGQYF. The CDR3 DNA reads TGTGCCAGCAGCTCTACCTGGGAGGGGCAGTACTTC.

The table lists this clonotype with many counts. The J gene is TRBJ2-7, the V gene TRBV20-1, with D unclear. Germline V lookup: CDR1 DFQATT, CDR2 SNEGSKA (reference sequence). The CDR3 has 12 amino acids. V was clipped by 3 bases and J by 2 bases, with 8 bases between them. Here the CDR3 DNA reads TGCAGTGCTAGTCAGATAACCTACGAGCAGTACTTC. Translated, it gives CSASQITYEQYF.

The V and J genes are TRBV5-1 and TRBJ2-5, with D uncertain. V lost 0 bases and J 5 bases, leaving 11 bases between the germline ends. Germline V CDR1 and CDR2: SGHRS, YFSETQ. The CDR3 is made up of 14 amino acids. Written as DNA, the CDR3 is TGCGCCAGCAGCTTGGTGGTAGGGATCGAGACCCAGTACTTC. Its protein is CASSLVVGIETQYF.

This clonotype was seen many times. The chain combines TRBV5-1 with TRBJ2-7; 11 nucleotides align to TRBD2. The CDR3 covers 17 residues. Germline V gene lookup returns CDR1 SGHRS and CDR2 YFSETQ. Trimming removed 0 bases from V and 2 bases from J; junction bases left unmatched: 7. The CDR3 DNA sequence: TGCGCCAGCAGCTTGGGGCTAGCGGGGGGCACCGCCTACGAGCAGTACTTC. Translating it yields CASSLGLAGGTAYEQYF.

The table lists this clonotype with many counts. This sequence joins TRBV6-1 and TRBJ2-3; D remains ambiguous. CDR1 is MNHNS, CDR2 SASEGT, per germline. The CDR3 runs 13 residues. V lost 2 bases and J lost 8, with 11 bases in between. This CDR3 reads CASSETLAVTQYF. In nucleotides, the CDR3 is TGTGCCAGCAGTGAAACGTTGGCGGTTACGCAGTATTTT.

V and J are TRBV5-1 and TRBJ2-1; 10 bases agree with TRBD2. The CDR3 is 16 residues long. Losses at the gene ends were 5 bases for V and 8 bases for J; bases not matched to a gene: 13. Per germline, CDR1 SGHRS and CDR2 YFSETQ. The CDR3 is CASSPSSGGGWDEQFF. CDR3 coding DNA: TGCGCCAGCAGTCCGTCTAGCGGGGGAGGATGGGATGAGCAGTTCTTC.

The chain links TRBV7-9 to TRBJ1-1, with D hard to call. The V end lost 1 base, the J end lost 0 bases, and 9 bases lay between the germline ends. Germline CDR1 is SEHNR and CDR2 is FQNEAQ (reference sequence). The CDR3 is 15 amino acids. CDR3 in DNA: TGTGCCAGCAGCTTAGGACGGCTAATGAACACTGAAGCTTTCTTT. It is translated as CASSLGRLMNTEAFF.

In DNA form, the CDR3 reads TGTGCCAGTAGTATAAGGGGGACCACAGATACGCAGTATTTT. Protein sequence: CASSIRGTTDTQYF. The V gene is TRBV19, the J gene TRBJ2-3, with a tentative D call TRBD1 (6 bases). This CDR3 spans 14 amino acids. Germline V gene lookup returns CDR1 LNHDA and CDR2 SQIVND (reference sequence). Trimming removed 2 bases from V and 2 bases from J, with 8 bases in between.

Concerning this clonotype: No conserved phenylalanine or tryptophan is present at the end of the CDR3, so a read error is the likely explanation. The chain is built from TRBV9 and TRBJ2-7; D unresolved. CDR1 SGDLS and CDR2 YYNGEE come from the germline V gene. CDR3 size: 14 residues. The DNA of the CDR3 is TGTGCCAGCAGCGTATCCCCCGGGTCCTGCGAGCAGTACTCC. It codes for CASSVSPGSCEQYS.

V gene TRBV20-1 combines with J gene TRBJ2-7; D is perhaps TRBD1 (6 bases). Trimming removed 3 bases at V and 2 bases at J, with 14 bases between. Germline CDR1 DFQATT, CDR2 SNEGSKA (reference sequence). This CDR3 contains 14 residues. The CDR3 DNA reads TGCAGTGCTAGTGGGGACACGGGGACCTACGAGCAGTACTTC. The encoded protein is CSASGDTGTYEQYF.

CDR3 protein: CASSKRDSYNSPLHF. DNA for the CDR3: TGTGCCAGCAGCAAAAGGGACAGTTATAATTCACCCCTCCACTTT. The V call is TRBV7-9, the J call TRBJ1-6, with 7 bases fitting TRBD1. The V gene end was trimmed by 5 bases and the J gene end by 4 bases; junction bases not matched to a gene: 5. The CDR3 length is 15 residues. Looked up from germline, CDR1 is SEHNR and CDR2 is FQNEAQ (reference sequence).

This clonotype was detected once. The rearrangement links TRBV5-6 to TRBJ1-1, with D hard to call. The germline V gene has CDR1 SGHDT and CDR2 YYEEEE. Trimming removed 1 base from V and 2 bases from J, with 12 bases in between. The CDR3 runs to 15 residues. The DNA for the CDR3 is TGTGCCAGCAGCTTGATCCCGATAGGAAACACTGAAGCTTTCTTT. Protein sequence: CASSLIPIGNTEAFF.

The CDR3 sequence: CASSYSYSAYEQYF. CDR3 nucleotide sequence: TGTGCCAGCAGTTACTCGTACAGTGCCTACGAGCAGTACTTC. The chain has TRBV7-2 and TRBJ2-7; D is unresolved. Germline CDR1 is SGHTA and CDR2 is FQGNSA. V shed 6 bases and J shed 2 bases, with 14 bases lying between them. The CDR3 has 14 residues.

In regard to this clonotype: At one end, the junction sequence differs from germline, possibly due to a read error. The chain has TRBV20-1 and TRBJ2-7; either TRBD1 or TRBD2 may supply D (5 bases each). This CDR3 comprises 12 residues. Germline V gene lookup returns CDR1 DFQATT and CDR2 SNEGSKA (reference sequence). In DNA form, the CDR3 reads TGCAGTGCTAGAGCCAGGGCGGGCGAGCGGTACTTC. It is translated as CSARARAGERYF.

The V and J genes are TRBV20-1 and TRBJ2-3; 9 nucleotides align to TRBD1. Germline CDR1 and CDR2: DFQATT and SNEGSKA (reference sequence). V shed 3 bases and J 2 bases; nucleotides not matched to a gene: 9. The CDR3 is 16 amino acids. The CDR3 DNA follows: TGCAGTGCTAGGCACCGCGGGACAGGGATCACAGATACGCAGTATTTT. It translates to CSARHRGTGITDTQYF.

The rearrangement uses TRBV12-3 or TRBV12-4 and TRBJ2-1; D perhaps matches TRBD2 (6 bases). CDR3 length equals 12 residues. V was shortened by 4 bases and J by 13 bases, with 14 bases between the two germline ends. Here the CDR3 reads CASSSGPGEQFF. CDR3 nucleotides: TGTGCCAGCAGTTCGGGGCCGGGAGAACAGTTCTTC.